The rows below give T cell receptor beta chains drawn from one sample of a study of blood T cell repertoires in COVID-19. Profiled with immunoSEQ multiplex PCR; TCRdb holds only in-frame clones, not every one. Of a few hundred thousand clones in the sample, 85% were seen once. The specimen sequenced was PBMCs or T cells enriched from blood (not recorded which). These receptor sequences come from a woman in her fifties or sixties who had been exposed to COVID-19. CDR3s include the opening cysteine and the closing phenylalanine or tryptophan. A D gene is named only where the DNA matches it firmly.

v_call cdr3_length d_call cdr3_aa
TRBV29-1 13 - CSVTRLRGTEAFF
TRBV7-9 14 - CASSLGTFPYEQYF
TRBV5-4 16 - CASSLAAGLSSYEQYF
TRBV7-8 16 TRBD2 CASSLGLAGVTDTQYF
TRBV5-1 16 TRBD2 CASSWGSGTSTDTQYF
TRBV18 13 - CASSPELEGIAFF
TRBV6-1 13 - CASSDRENTEAFF
TRBV5-1 16 TRBD1 CASSLGGRLWTGELFF
TRBV19 19 TRBD1 CASSDVQGQVGGGANVLTF
TRBV4-3 14 - CASSQQGGPYEQYF
TRBV7-2 14 - CADIGGALYNEQFF
TRBV7-8 15 TRBD1 CASSFRTGGEQPQHF
TRBV11-1 15 - CASSLQRGGGTEAFF
TRBV7-9 13 - CASSLPQITEAFF
TRBV24-1 14 - CATRDSSNTGELFF
TRBV15 14 - CATSNPATNEKLFF
TRBV11-2 11 - CASSLGTEDTF
TRBV5-6 18 TRBD2 CASSGGLAGADRFNEQFF
TRBV7-9 15 - CASSGDGQSNNEQFF
TRBV14 15 - CASSQGGQGGYEQYF
TRBV10-2 16 TRBD1 CASAGTGGSWEETQYF
TRBV29-1 13 TRBD1 CSYTGTVNTEAFF
TRBV11-3 13 - CASSLSGGTEAFF
TRBV20-1 17 - CSASDRQYGRFSNEQFF
TRBV2 15 TRBD1 CASSPWTGSSQPQHF
TRBV9 14 - CASSRTGWGETQYF
TRBV4-1 17 TRBD2 CASSLASGGPPSYEQYF
TRBV5-8 11 - CASSPRETQYF
TRBV14 15 - CASSQERLGGTEAFF
TRBV19 17 - CASRKGSRPGGNQPQHF
TRBV25-1 12 - CASAAGNSPLHF
TRBV2 14 - CASSREVGHNEQFF
TRBV10-2 15 - CASCPDTLSGNTIYF
TRBV11-2 16 TRBD2 CASSLLAGGPAGELFF
TRBV4-3 15 - CASSQEGREESPLHF
TRBV5-5 14 TRBD1 CASGRGTGEEKLFF
TRBV4-1 15 - CASTPTPSGNQPQHF
TRBV5-6 15 TRBD1 CASSFYQGDNQPQHF
TRBV4-1 15 - CASSQEAGNTGELFF
TRBV11-2 13 - CASSLVAGDGYTF
TRBV5-1 13 - CASSYGQRTEAFF